This T cell receptor (beta chain) was documented in a study of radiotherapy plus CTLA-4 blockade in lung cancer. Study background: Across the patients, objective responses occurred in about 19%, and disease control in 30% to 35%. Whole-study findings and limits: Per reports, early blood T cell clone dynamics, plus interferon-beta, forecast response most strongly. Among blood TCR repertoires after radiotherapy plus ipilimumab, tumor-derived clones expanded.

A word on this clone: Its antigen is undetermined.

Ipilimumab CTLA-4 blockade and focal radiation were given to patients with chemo-refractory metastatic non-small-cell lung cancer. The method was immunoSEQ multiplex PCR; TCRdb's version includes in-frame clones alone and lacks a portion of them. The data hold 90,000 to 95,000 clones, with 83% observed a single time. The TCR sequence derives from a human donor with non-small cell lung cancer who had stable disease on radiotherapy plus ipilimumab. The sample in question was peripheral blood, obtained from a patient treated with radiotherapy plus ipilimumab.

This CDR3 is CASSRWGLAGGPGELFF. The DNA of the CDR3 is TGTGCCAGCAGTCGTTGGGGACTAGCGGGAGGGCCCGGGGAGCTGTTTTTT. This rearrangement joins TRBV28 to TRBJ2-2, with 16 bases lining up with TRBD2. The germline V gene encodes CDR1 MDHEN and CDR2 SYDVKM. The CDR3 runs 17 residues. Trimming at V came to 5 bases and at J to 6 bases, leaving 6 bases not matched to a gene.